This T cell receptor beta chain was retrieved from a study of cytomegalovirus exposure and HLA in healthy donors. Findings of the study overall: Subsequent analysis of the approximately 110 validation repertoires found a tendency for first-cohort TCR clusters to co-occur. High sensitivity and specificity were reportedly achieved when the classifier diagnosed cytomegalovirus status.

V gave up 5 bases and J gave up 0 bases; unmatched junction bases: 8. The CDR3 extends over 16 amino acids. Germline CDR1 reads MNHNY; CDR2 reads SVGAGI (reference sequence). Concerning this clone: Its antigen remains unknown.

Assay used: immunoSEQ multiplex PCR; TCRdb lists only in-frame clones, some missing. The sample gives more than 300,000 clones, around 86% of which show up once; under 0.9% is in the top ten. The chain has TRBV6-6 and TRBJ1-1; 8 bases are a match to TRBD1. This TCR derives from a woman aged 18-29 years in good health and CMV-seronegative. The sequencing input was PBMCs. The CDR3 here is CASSPGQGVMNTEAFF. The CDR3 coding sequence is TGTGCCAGCAGTCCCGGACAGGGAGTCATGAACACTGAAGCTTTCTTT.